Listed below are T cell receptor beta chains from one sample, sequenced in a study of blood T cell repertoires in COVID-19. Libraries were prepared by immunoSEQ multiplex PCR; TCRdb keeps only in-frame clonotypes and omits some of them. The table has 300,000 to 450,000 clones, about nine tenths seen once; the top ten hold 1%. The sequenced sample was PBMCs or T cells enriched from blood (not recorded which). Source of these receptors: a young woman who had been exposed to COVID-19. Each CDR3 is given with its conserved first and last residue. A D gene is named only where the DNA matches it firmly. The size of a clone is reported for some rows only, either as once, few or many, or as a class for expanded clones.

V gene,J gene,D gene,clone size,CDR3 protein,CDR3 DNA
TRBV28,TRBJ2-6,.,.,CANSLSPVTFSGANVLTF,TGTGCCAACAGTTTATCTCCAGTGACTTTCTCTGGGGCCAACGTCCTGACTTTC
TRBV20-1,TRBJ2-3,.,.,CSASTVYTDTQYF,TGCAGTGCTAGTACAGTCTACACAGATACGCAGTATTTT
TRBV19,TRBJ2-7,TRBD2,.,CASSIGDYEYEQYF,TGTGCCAGTAGTATCGGGGACTATGAATACGAGCAGTACTTC
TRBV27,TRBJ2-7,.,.,CASSATAFWSPNEQYF,TGTGCCAGCAGTGCAACAGCTTTCTGGTCACCCAACGAGCAGTACTTC
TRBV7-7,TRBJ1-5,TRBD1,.,CASSTTQGVRNQPQHF,TGTGCCAGCAGCACTACACAGGGGGTCAGAAATCAGCCCCAGCATTTT
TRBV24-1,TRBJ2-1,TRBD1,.,CATSDVLRQGALGSYNEQFF,TGTGCCACCAGTGACGTCCTCCGACAGGGGGCTTTGGGCTCCTACAATGAGCAGTTCTTC
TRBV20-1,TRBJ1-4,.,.,CSASRGSNEKLFF,TGCAGTGCTAGTCGAGGGAGTAATGAAAAACTGTTTTTT
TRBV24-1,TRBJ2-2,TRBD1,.,CATSDSFPGTANTGELFF,TGTGCCACCAGTGATAGTTTCCCAGGGACAGCGAACACCGGGGAGCTGTTTTTT
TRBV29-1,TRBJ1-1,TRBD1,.,CSAGDRENTEAFF,TGCAGCGCTGGGGACAGGGAGAACACTGAAGCTTTCTTT
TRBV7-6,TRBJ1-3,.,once,CASSLNRGNTIYF,TGTGCCAGCAGCTTAAATCGTGGAAACACCATATATTTT
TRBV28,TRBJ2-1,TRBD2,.,CASATPSGTSANNEQFF,TGTGCCAGCGCCACTCCTTCCGGGACTAGCGCAAACAATGAGCAGTTCTTC
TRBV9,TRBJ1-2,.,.,CASTSGVGYGYTF,TGTGCCAGCACGTCGGGGGTGGGCTATGGCTACACCTTC
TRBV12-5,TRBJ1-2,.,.,CASRYGHGNFGGYTF,TGTGCTAGTAGGTACGGGCACGGGAATTTCGGCGGCTACACCTTC
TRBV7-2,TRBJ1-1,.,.,CASSSRVSKTEAFF,TGTGCCAGCAGCTCCAGGGTTTCGAAAACTGAAGCTTTCTTT
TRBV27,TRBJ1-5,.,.,CASSLGARGGRQPQHF,TGTGCCAGCAGTTTAGGGGCGCGGGGGGGCAGGCAGCCCCAGCATTTT
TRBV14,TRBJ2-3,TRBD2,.,CASSPRLAGRADTQYF,TGTGCCAGCAGCCCGCGACTAGCGGGGAGGGCAGATACGCAGTATTTT
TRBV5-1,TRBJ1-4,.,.,CASSLGPHNEKLFF,TGCGCCAGCAGCTTGGGGCCGCATAATGAAAAACTGTTTTTT
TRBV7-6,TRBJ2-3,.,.,CASSSRDSYTDTQYF,TGTGCCAGCAGCTCGAGGGACTCTTACACAGATACGCAGTATTTT
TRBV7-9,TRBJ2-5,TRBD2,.,CASRPTSGIVETQYF,TGTGCCAGCAGGCCGACTAGCGGGATTGTGGAGACCCAGTACTTC
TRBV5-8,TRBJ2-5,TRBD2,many,CASSPGLAGVETQYF,TGTGCCAGCAGCCCGGGACTAGCGGGGGTAGAGACCCAGTACTTC
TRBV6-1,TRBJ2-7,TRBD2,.,CASSEAGGLAGLYEQYF,TGTGCCAGCAGTGAAGCGGGCGGACTAGCGGGATTGTACGAGCAGTACTTC
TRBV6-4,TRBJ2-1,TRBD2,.,CASSQAGGYQFF,TGTGCCAGCAGTCAAGCGGGAGGGTACCAGTTCTTC
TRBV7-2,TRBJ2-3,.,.,CASSLGQGDTDTQYF,TGTGCCAGCAGCTTAGGGCAGGGCGACACAGATACGCAGTATTTT
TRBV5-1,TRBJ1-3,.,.,CASSEQGNTIYF,TGCGCCAGCAGCGAACAGGGAAACACCATATATTTT
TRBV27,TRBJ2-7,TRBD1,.,CASGSAQVPGQVFYEQYF,TGTGCCAGCGGATCCGCACAGGTTCCGGGACAGGTTTTCTACGAGCAGTACTTC
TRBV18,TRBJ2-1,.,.,CASSPPRQGGTNEQFF,TGTGCCAGCTCACCTCCCAGGCAGGGGGGAACCAATGAGCAGTTCTTC
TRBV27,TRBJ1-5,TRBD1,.,CASTTGGNQPQHF,TGTGCCAGCACGACAGGGGGCAATCAGCCCCAGCATTTT
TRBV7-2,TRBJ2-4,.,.,CASSLVGAGKNIQYF,TGTGCCAGCAGCTTAGTAGGGGCCGGCAAAAACATTCAGTACTTC
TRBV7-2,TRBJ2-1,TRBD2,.,CASSSWTSGNEQFF,TGTGCCAGCAGCTCCTGGACTAGCGGGAACGAGCAGTTCTTC